A single sample gave rise to the 15 T cell receptor beta chains below, sequenced in a study of shared clonotypes between healthy human individuals. The repertoire was sequenced with immunoSEQ multiplex PCR; TCRdb's copy has only in-frame clones and lacks some. The table includes millions of clones, roughly 92% detected once. The sample comprised naive CD4+ T cells sorted from blood. Subset defined: CD45RA+ positively selected. Receptors originate from a man aged 18 to 35 in good health.

V usage is TRBV7-2 and J usage is TRBJ1-5; unclear D gene. Germline loops: CDR1 SGHTA, CDR2 FQGNSA. Trimming removed 1 base at V and 6 bases at J, with 13 bases between. The CDR3 has 15 residues. The CDR3 reads CASSLEGRVAQPQHF. The CDR3 DNA reads TGTGCCAGCAGCTTAGAAGGCCGGGTCGCTCAGCCCCAGCATTTT. The variable domain in full, completed from reference TRBV7-2 and TRBJ1-5, reads GAGVSQSPSNKVTEKGKDVELRCDPISGHTALYWYRQSLGQGLEFLIYFQGNSAPDKSGLPSDRFSAERTGGSVSTLTIQRTQQEDSAVYLCASSLEGRVAQPQHFGDGTRLSIL.

The chain recombines TRBV19 with TRBJ1-1; a weak D match, TRBD1 (5 bases). Germline CDR1 is LNHDA and CDR2 is SQIVND (reference sequence). The CDR3 contains 15 residues. V was trimmed by 1 base and J by 10 bases, leaving 19 bases between them. This chain's CDR3 is CASSIGTETVARAFF. CDR3 coding DNA: TGTGCCAGTAGTATAGGGACCGAGACAGTAGCCCGAGCTTTCTTT.

The chain uses TRBV5-8 and TRBJ1-2; D is ambiguous. The germline gives CDR1 SGHTS, CDR2 YDEGEE. The CDR3 has 12 residues. The V and J ends lost 2 bases and 4 bases respectively, with 6 bases between them. CDR3 sequence: CASSFAGYGYTF. Written as DNA, the CDR3 is TGTGCCAGCAGCTTCGCCGGCTATGGCTACACCTTC.

The gene calls are TRBV27 and TRBJ1-6; no clear D. Trimming pared 5 bases from V and 8 bases from J, leaving 7 bases between. The CDR3 is 12 amino acids. CDR1 is MNHEY, CDR2 SMNVEV, per germline (reference sequence). The CDR3 loop is CASSTQYSPLHF. CDR3 coding DNA: TGTGCCAGCAGTACCCAATATTCACCCCTCCACTTT.

V is TRBV19 and J is TRBJ2-5; TRBD2 agrees at 9 bases. This CDR3 region has 13 residues. Trimming took 4 bases from V and 4 from J; bases not matched to a gene: 1. The V gene's germline CDR1 is LNHDA and CDR2 SQIVND (reference sequence). The CDR3 loop reads CASSSSGRETQYF. The CDR3 nucleotides read TGTGCCAGTAGTAGTAGCGGGAGAGAGACCCAGTACTTC.

The CDR3 is CASSSSGQPNNYGYTF. In DNA, the CDR3 is TGTGCCAGCAGTTCCTCCGGACAGCCTAATAACTATGGCTACACCTTC. The chain links TRBV6-5 to TRBJ1-2, with TRBD1 as a possible D gene (6 bases). The V end was cut by 4 bases, the J end by 1 base, with 16 bases between. Looked up from germline, CDR1 is MNHEY and CDR2 is SVGAGI. The CDR3 runs 16 residues.

Only one count was recorded for this clone. At the DNA level, this CDR3 is encoded by other sequences in the same sample as well. CDR3 coding DNA: TGTGCCAGCAGTGCGCAGGGAGCTAACTATGGCTACACCTTC. Translated, it gives CASSAQGANYGYTF. The rearrangement uses TRBV2 and TRBJ1-2; D is possibly TRBD1 (5 bases). CDR3 size: 14 residues. V gave up 4 bases and J gave up 0 bases, with 9 bases separating them. In germline, CDR1 is SNHLY, CDR2 FYNNEI. The variable domain in full, with the rest retrieved from reference TRBV2 and TRBJ1-2, is EPEVTQTPSHQVTQMGQEVILRCVPISNHLYFYWYRQILGQKVEFLVSFYNNEISEKSEIFDDQFSVERPDGSNFTLKIRSTKLEDSAMYFCASSAQGANYGYTFGSGTRLTVV.

The rearrangement joins TRBV19 to TRBJ2-2; D is unresolved. Germline assignment: CDR1 LNHDA and CDR2 SQIVND (reference sequence). This CDR3 comprises 13 residues. Deletions cut 3 bases from V and 5 bases from J, with 7 bases between. For the CDR3, the DNA is TGTGCCAGTAGTATGGTTCCAACCGGGGAGCTGTTTTTT. Its translation is CASSMVPTGELFF.

The chain recombines TRBV13 with TRBJ2-1; TRBD2 matches at 10 bases. This CDR3 region has 14 residues. Germline CDR1 reads PRHDT; CDR2 reads FYEKMQ (reference sequence). After removal of 4 bases from V and 11 bases from J, the junction contained 8 bases not matched to a gene. CDR3 sequence: CASSSTLAGVQQFF. For the CDR3, the DNA is TGTGCCAGCAGCTCTACCCTAGCGGGAGTACAGCAGTTCTTC.

The rearrangement joins TRBV6-6 to TRBJ2-6; D is ambiguous. The V end lost 6 bases, the J end lost 0 bases, and 6 bases lay between the germline ends. Germline values: CDR1 MNHNY, CDR2 SVGAGI (reference sequence). This CDR3 is 14 amino acids long. DNA for the CDR3: TGTGCCAGCAGCGACACCTCTGGGGCCAACGTCCTGACTTTC. Its protein is CASSDTSGANVLTF.

The J gene is TRBJ1-5, the V gene TRBV19, with D unclear. V lost 5 bases and J lost 0, with 14 bases in between. Germline V gene data show CDR1 as LNHDA and CDR2 as SQIVND (reference sequence). There are 16 residues in the CDR3. CDR3 DNA sequence: TGTGCCAGTAGTCTTTCTTTTGGGTATAGCAATCAGCCCCAGCATTTT. Translating it yields CASSLSFGYSNQPQHF.

The rearrangement joins TRBV6-5 to TRBJ1-1; 9 positions agree with TRBD1. The CDR3 loop spans 12 amino acids. The ends lost 4 bases at V and 11 bases at J; junction bases unmatched: 5. Germline V lookup: CDR1 MNHEY, CDR2 SVGAGI. Here the CDR3 reads CASSSLQGAAFF. CDR3 nucleotide sequence: TGTGCCAGCAGTTCCCTACAGGGGGCGGCTTTCTTT.

The chain combines TRBV4-1 with TRBJ2-6, with TRBD2 matching 7 bases. Germline V gene data show CDR1 as MGHRA and CDR2 as YSYEKL. This CDR3 is 15 amino acids long. V was pared by 5 bases and J by 0 bases, with 1 base of the junction left unmatched. The CDR3 sequence: CASSVAGSGANVLTF. In DNA, the CDR3 is TGCGCCAGCAGCGTAGCGGGCTCTGGGGCCAACGTCCTGACTTTC.

V gene TRBV4-1 combines with J gene TRBJ2-2; D is uncertain. The V and J ends lost 2 bases and 6 bases respectively, with 7 bases between them. CDR3 length equals 13 residues. Germline V gives CDR1 MGHRA, CDR2 YSYEKL. The CDR3 DNA reads as TGCGCCAGCAGCCAAACAGCAGCCGGGGAGCTGTTTTTT. Amino acid sequence: CASSQTAAGELFF.

This clone was seen a single time. J is TRBJ2-1 and V is TRBV9; either TRBD1 or TRBD2 may supply D (5 bases each). CDR3 length equals 14 residues. V was trimmed by 2 bases and J by 9 bases, leaving 15 bases between them. The germline V gene has CDR1 SGDLS and CDR2 YYNGEE. CDR3 nucleotides: TGTGCCAGCAGCGTGCCGGGGCCTGGTAGTGAGCAGTTCTTC. Encoded protein: CASSVPGPGSEQFF.